The TCR beta chain described here comes from a study of blood T cell repertoires in COVID-19. The overall study: Some COVID-19 samples were acute and others convalescent; all came from the United States, Italy and Spain. T cells, B-cell-depleted T cells, or PBMCs provided the cDNA or gDNA that served as material.

Per the germline V gene, CDR1 is SGHKS and CDR2 is YYEKEE (reference sequence). CDR3 length equals 12 residues. The V and J ends lost 4 bases and 16 bases, in that order; junction bases with no gene match: 8. The table came from immunoSEQ multiplex PCR; TCRdb's copy has only in-frame clones and leaves some out. The repertoire holds about 150,000 clones, approximately 85% seen once, with about 6.9% in the top ten. Patients from Seattle were sampled longitudinally, starting during active infection. This sequence joins TRBV5-5 and TRBJ2-1; 10 nucleotides match TRBD2. Material for sequencing was peripheral blood. The TCR sequence derives from a man aged 80 or over with COVID-19, enrolled during active disease. The CDR3 region is CASSPAGGRYFF. As DNA, the CDR3 is TGTGCCAGCAGCCCAGCGGGGGGGAGATATTTCTTC.